These T cell receptor beta chains were read from a single sample in a study of OX40 agonist ivuxolimab in advanced cancers. Sequencing used immunoSEQ multiplex PCR; TCRdb keeps in-frame clones, though not all of them. This sample carries 20,000 or so clones, 65% to 85% of them seen once, and the ten largest clones take roughly 44%. The starting material was CD4+ or CD8+ T cells sorted from blood, obtained in a trial of the OX40 agonist ivuxolimab. The receptors shown here come from an adult with an advanced solid tumor such as melanoma, head and neck, liver or kidney cancer. Both conserved end residues are part of each CDR3. D genes are given only for firm matches. Expanded clones are given a class, and other clones once, few, many or no size at all.

NA	TRBV27	TRBJ2-7	12	once	CASKVGEYEQYF	TGTGCCAGCAAGGTGGGCGAGTACGAGCAGTACTTC
NA	TRBV5-4	TRBJ2-7	13	NA	CASSQRESYEQYF	TGTGCCAGCAGCCAAAGGGAGTCCTACGAGCAGTACTTC
TRBD2	TRBV9	TRBJ2-7	14	NA	CASSEGLAAYEQYF	TGTGCCAGCAGCGAGGGACTAGCGGCCTACGAGCAGTACTTC
NA	TRBV7-9	TRBJ1-1	14	NA	CASSLSWGQSEAFF	TGTGCCAGCAGCTTAAGCTGGGGCCAGTCGGAAGCTTTCTTT
TRBD2	TRBV28	TRBJ2-1	15	NA	CASSLKGEGYNEQFF	TGTGCCAGCAGTTTAAAAGGGGAGGGCTACAATGAGCAGTTCTTC
TRBD2	TRBV19	TRBJ2-3	17	NA	CASSIDPTSGRADTQYF	TGTGCCAGTAGTATAGATCCTACTAGCGGGCGTGCGGATACGCAGTATTTT
NA	TRBV13	TRBJ2-2	17	few	CASSREGQETNTGELFF	TGTGCCAGCAGCCGCGAAGGGCAGGAGACGAACACCGGGGAGCTGTTTTTT
NA	TRBV11-2	TRBJ1-6	17	NA	CASSLPPRYGLNSPLHF	TGTGCCAGCAGCTTACCCCCCCGGTACGGCCTGAATTCACCCCTCCACTTT
NA	TRBV12-5	TRBJ2-1	14	NA	CASGLGTGYNEQFF	TGTGCTAGTGGTCTCGGGACGGGGTACAATGAGCAGTTCTTC
TRBD2	TRBV6-6	TRBJ2-3	15	NA	CASSVGTSGADTQYF	TGTGCCAGCAGTGTGGGGACTAGCGGAGCAGATACGCAGTATTTT
TRBD2	TRBV28	TRBJ2-6	17	NA	CASSLGTSGGGANVLTF	TGTGCCAGCAGTTTAGGGACTAGCGGGGGTGGGGCCAACGTCCTGACTTTC
TRBD2	TRBV15	TRBJ2-7	14	once	CATSRGGGMNEQYF	TGTGCCACCAGCAGAGGGGGGGGGATGAACGAGCAGTACTTC
NA	TRBV28	TRBJ1-3	14	NA	CASSFGPSGNTIYF	TGTGCCAGCAGTTTTGGTCCGTCTGGAAACACCATATATTTT
NA	TRBV6-4	TRBJ2-7	15	few	CASSRANRRAYEQYF	TGTGCCAGCAGTCGAGCCAACAGGAGAGCCTACGAGCAGTACTTC
NA	TRBV2	TRBJ1-3	19	NA	CASSHDGVTGGLGGNTIYF	TGTGCCAGCAGTCACGACGGCGTCACGGGAGGACTTGGAGGAAACACCATATATTTT
TRBD1	TRBV28	TRBJ2-3	15	NA	CASSSGTGSKDTQYF	TGTGCCAGCAGTTCCGGGACAGGGAGTAAAGATACGCAGTATTTT
TRBD1	TRBV6-1	TRBJ2-7	15	once	CASSGQALTFYEQYF	TGTGCCAGCAGCGGACAGGCCTTGACTTTCTACGAGCAGTACTTC
NA	TRBV6-1	TRBJ2-1	11	few	CASRFGSEQFF	TGTGCCAGCAGATTTGGGAGTGAGCAGTTCTTC
TRBD1	TRBV29-1	TRBJ1-2	13	few	CSVEEGRGHGYTF	TGCAGCGTTGAGGAGGGCAGGGGGCATGGCTACACCTTC
TRBD1	TRBV28	TRBJ1-1	14	NA	CASPPDRVNTEAFF	TGTGCCAGCCCCCCGGACAGGGTGAACACTGAAGCTTTCTTT
TRBD1	TRBV2	TRBJ1-1	13	once	CASSRQGWTEAFF	TGTGCCAGCAGCCGACAGGGCTGGACTGAAGCTTTCTTT
NA	TRBV27	TRBJ1-2	14	NA	CASSSNAEFYGYTF	TGTGCCAGCAGTAGCAACGCAGAATTCTATGGCTACACCTTC
NA	TRBV9	TRBJ2-3	15	once	CASSALEGPLDTQYF	TGTGCCAGCAGCGCCCTGGAAGGGCCGTTGGATACGCAGTATTTT
NA	TRBV4-3	TRBJ2-3	17	NA	CASSQNSGPGITDTQYF	TGCGCCAGCAGCCAAAATAGCGGACCGGGAATCACAGATACGCAGTATTTT
NA	TRBV30	TRBJ2-6	15	NA	CAWTGYDSGANVLTF	TGTGCCTGGACAGGTTACGACTCTGGGGCCAACGTCCTGACTTTC
TRBD1	TRBV9	TRBJ1-2	15	few	CASSAGTGGDYGYTF	TGTGCCAGCAGCGCTGGGACAGGGGGAGATTATGGCTACACCTTC
NA	TRBV27	TRBJ1-5	14	NA	CASREGQGNQPQHF	TGTGCCAGCAGAGAAGGTCAGGGCAATCAGCCCCAGCATTTT
TRBD2	TRBV6-5	TRBJ2-7	13	once	CASSQGLAKEQYF	TGTGCCAGCAGCCAGGGACTAGCGAAGGAGCAGTACTTC
NA	TRBV27	TRBJ2-2	13	medium-sized	CASSWTAIGELFF	TGTGCCAGCAGTTGGACTGCTATCGGGGAGCTGTTTTTT
NA	TRBV28	TRBJ1-1	13	NA	CASSVRGDTEAFF	TGTGCCAGCAGTGTCCGGGGTGACACTGAAGCTTTCTTT
NA	TRBV6-1	TRBJ2-7	14	NA	CASSPTGTPYEQYF	TGTGCCAGCAGCCCGACAGGGACTCCCTACGAGCAGTACTTC
NA	TRBV9	TRBJ2-6	14	NA	CASSVGGNPNVLTF	TGTGCCAGCAGCGTAGGGGGGAATCCCAACGTCCTGACTTTC
NA	TRBV7-3	TRBJ2-1	16	NA	CASSLTGRGHTNEQFF	TGTGCCAGCAGCTTAACAGGGCGGGGGCATACGAATGAGCAGTTCTTC
NA	TRBV18	TRBJ1-2	13	NA	CASSQGGRYGYTF	TGTGCCAGCTCTCAGGGCGGCCGATATGGCTACACCTTC
NA	TRBV19	TRBJ1-5	14	NA	CASSILQALQPQHF	TGTGCCAGTAGTATACTCCAGGCTTTACAGCCCCAGCATTTT
NA	TRBV9	TRBJ1-6	12	NA	CASAASNSPLHF	TGTGCCAGCGCTGCCTCTAATTCACCCCTCCACTTT
NA	TRBV9	TRBJ1-1	11	medium-sized	CASSSPTEAFF	TGTGCCAGCAGCAGCCCCACTGAAGCTTTCTTT
TRBD1	TRBV7-9	TRBJ2-2	17	NA	CASSLASGGSYTGELFF	TGTGCCAGCAGCTTAGCTTCAGGGGGCTCGTACACCGGGGAGCTGTTTTTT
NA	TRBV1	TRBJ1-6	16	NA	CTSTIQDGSSHSPLHF	TGCACCAGCACCATACAGGATGGATCCAGTCATTCACCCCTCCACTTT
TRBD1	TRBV5-1	TRBJ2-2	15	NA	CASSLGTVNTGELFF	TGCGCCAGCAGCTTAGGGACAGTTAACACCGGGGAGCTGTTTTTT
NA	TRBV9	TRBJ1-3	15	few	CASSPGQSSGNTIYF	TGTGCCAGCAGCCCAGGACAGAGCTCTGGAAACACCATATATTTT
TRBD1	TRBV28	TRBJ2-7	14	few	CASSPAGTAYEQYF	TGTGCCAGCAGTCCCGCCGGGACAGCTTACGAGCAGTACTTC
TRBD1	TRBV9	TRBJ1-2	13	NA	CASSVGQGHGYTF	TGTGCCAGCAGCGTAGGACAGGGGCATGGCTACACCTTC
NA	TRBV30	TRBJ1-6	13	NA	CAWSGQGNSPLHF	TGTGCCTGGAGTGGGCAGGGAAATTCACCCCTCCACTTT
NA	TRBV11-2	TRBJ2-5	16	NA	CASSLAGGGSGETQYF	TGTGCCAGCAGCTTAGCGGGGGGCGGTTCTGGAGAGACCCAGTACTTC
NA	TRBV19	TRBJ1-1	15	NA	CASSPGQILNTEAFF	TGTGCCAGTAGTCCCGGACAGATTCTGAACACTGAAGCTTTCTTT
NA	TRBV14	TRBJ1-2	13	few	CASSQDFPDGYTF	TGTGCCAGCAGCCAAGATTTCCCAGATGGCTACACCTTC
NA	TRBV27	TRBJ2-5	14	NA	CASSLPDGRRTQYF	TGTGCCAGCAGTTTACCTGACGGCCGAAGGACCCAGTACTTC
NA	TRBV6-6	TRBJ1-4	16	NA	CASSQGGIGTNEKLFF	TGTGCCAGCAGCCAAGGAGGGATTGGAACTAATGAAAAACTGTTTTTT
NA	TRBV7-2	TRBJ2-5	14	NA	CASSFWQRKETQYF	TGTGCCAGCAGCTTTTGGCAGAGGAAAGAGACCCAGTACTTC
NA	TRBV7-8	TRBJ1-2	15	once	CASSPIQVFSYGYTF	TGTGCCAGCAGCCCGATCCAAGTCTTCTCCTATGGCTACACCTTC
NA	TRBV29-1	TRBJ1-1	12	NA	CTSGGLNTEAFF	TGCACCTCGGGGGGCTTGAACACTGAAGCTTTCTTT
NA	TRBV15	TRBJ1-5	13	NA	CATSLYSNQPQHF	TGTGCCACCAGTCTATATAGCAATCAGCCCCAGCATTTT
TRBD1	TRBV11-1	TRBJ2-7	13	NA	CASSLGTANEQYF	TGTGCCAGCAGCCTAGGGACAGCGAACGAGCAGTACTTC
NA	TRBV4-3	TRBJ2-7	12	NA	CASSQNSYEQYF	TGCGCCAGCAGCCAAAACTCCTACGAGCAGTACTTC
TRBD2	TRBV19	TRBJ2-7	15	once	CASSISPSGGYEQYF	TGTGCCAGTAGTATTTCCCCTAGCGGGGGCTACGAGCAGTACTTC
NA	TRBV6-4	TRBJ2-2	15	NA	CAGSPEGGNTGELFF	TGTGCCGGCAGCCCTGAGGGGGGGAACACCGGGGAGCTGTTTTTT